Presented here are 2 T cell receptor beta chains from one specimen sequenced in a study of T cells in Graves' hyperthyroidism and ophthalmopathy. RNA transcripts served as the template for amplifying TCR beta CDR3 regions. A set of HTBI primers served as the primers for a first-round RT-PCR of the TCR CDR3. TCRdb ran MiXCR on the multiplex PCR reads and lists one entry per CDR3 protein. This sample has fewer than 250,000 distinct CDR3 sequences, with 16% found just once. The sequencing input was blood. The receptors were sampled from a woman aged 18-29 years with Graves' ophthalmopathy.

This clonotype has a count of ten or more. The V call is TRBV2, the J call TRBJ1-2, with a tentative D call TRBD1 (6 bases). Looked up from germline, CDR1 is SNHLY and CDR2 is FYNNEI. V was pared by 6 bases and J by 1 base, with 15 bases between. The CDR3 is 15 residues long. CDR3 nucleotide sequence: TGTGCCAGCAGGGACCAAACAGGGTTTAACTATGGCTACACCTTC. The encoded protein is CASRDQTGFNYGYTF. Combining the CDR3 with reference TRBV2 and TRBJ1-2 gives the whole variable domain EPEVTQTPSHQVTQMGQEVILRCVPISNHLYFYWYRQILGQKVEFLVSFYNNEISEKSEIFDDQFSVERPDGSNFTLKIRSTKLEDSAMYFCASRDQTGFNYGYTFGSGTRLTVV.

Ten or more counts support this clonotype. Written as DNA, the CDR3 is TGCAGCGCTAAAAACATAAACACTGAAGCTTTCTTT. The encoded protein is CSAKNINTEAFF. V and J are TRBV29-1 and TRBJ1-1; D gene unclear. This CDR3 comprises 12 residues. Germline-derived CDR1 and CDR2 are SQVTM and ANQGSEA. V lost 7 bases and J 2 bases, leaving 11 bases between the germline ends.